This passage covers 13 T cell receptor beta chains from one sample sequenced in a study of PD-L1 blockade in urothelial cancer. Time point: peripheral blood 6 weeks after treatment start. Assay: immunoSEQ multiplex PCR; the TCRdb copy retains only in-frame clones and omits some. The profile shows around 120,000 clones, more than 85% of them singletons. The material sequenced was PBMCs, taken around atezolizumab (anti-PD-L1) treatment. The receptors stem from a man aged 55 to 70 with urothelial cancer.

The gene calls are TRBV27 and TRBJ1-4, with TRBD1 matching over 10 bases. The CDR3 contains 12 residues. The ends lost 11 bases at V and 8 bases at J; junction bases unmatched: 5. Per germline, CDR1 MNHEY and CDR2 SMNVEV (reference sequence). The CDR3 DNA is TGTGCCTGCGGGACAGGGGACGAAAAACTGTTTTTT. Its translation: CACGTGDEKLFF.

The J gene is TRBJ2-3, the V gene TRBV30; tentative D call: TRBD1 (5 bases). The germline V gene has CDR1 GTSNPN and CDR2 SVGIG (reference sequence). Trimming took off 3 bases at V and 5 bases at J, with 9 bases between the two ends. The CDR3 length is 12 residues. Written as DNA, the CDR3 is TGTGCCTGGAGCTCAGGGATAGATACGCAGTATTTT. It specifies CAWSSGIDTQYF.

This clone has just one count. The chain has TRBV6-6 and TRBJ2-1; D call uncertain. The CDR3 contains 12 residues. CDR1 and CDR2 (germline): MNHNY, SVGAGI (reference sequence). Trimming stripped 2 bases from V and 5 bases from J, with 4 bases between. The CDR3, as DNA: TGTGCCAGCAGTTACAGCGACAATGAGCAGTTCTTC. As protein: CASSYSDNEQFF.

V and J are TRBV5-1 and TRBJ1-4; 7 bases map to TRBD1. This CDR3 has 17 amino acids. V dropped 4 bases and J dropped 0; count of bases not matched to a gene: 9. Germline loops: CDR1 SGHRS, CDR2 YFSETQ. The CDR3 spells CASSPTDRLATNEKLFF. The CDR3 DNA follows: TGCGCCAGCAGCCCGACGGACAGGTTGGCAACTAATGAAAAACTGTTTTTT.

This chain uses TRBV5-1 with TRBJ1-6; 9 nucleotides line up with TRBD1. V lost 4 bases and J lost 7; bases outside the gene matches: 9. Per the germline V gene, CDR1 is SGHRS and CDR2 is YFSETQ. This CDR3 contains 16 residues. Here the CDR3 reads CASSLDGTGMNSPLHF. The CDR3 nucleotides read TGCGCCAGCAGCCTAGACGGGACAGGGATGAATTCACCCCTCCACTTT.

This chain joins TRBV5-1 and TRBJ1-5; 7 bases are a match to TRBD1. V shed 1 base, J shed 4 bases, and the junction held 5 bases outside the gene matches. Per germline, CDR1 SGHRS and CDR2 YFSETQ. The CDR3 totals 15 residues. The CDR3 spells CASSLTGDRNQPQHF. The CDR3 nucleotides are TGCGCCAGCAGCTTGACAGGGGATCGGAATCAGCCCCAGCATTTT.

V and J are TRBV7-2 and TRBJ2-3, with TRBD1 identical over 8 bases. With 10 bases clipped from V and 3 bases from J, the junction kept 6 bases outside the gene matches. The CDR3 extends over 13 amino acids. Germline-derived CDR1 and CDR2 are SGHTA and FQGNSA. This CDR3 reads CATETGATDTQYF. In DNA form, the CDR3 reads TGTGCCACTGAGACAGGGGCGACAGATACGCAGTATTTT.

This chain connects TRBV7-7 to TRBJ1-6; D may be TRBD1 (5 bases). V was pared by 1 base and J by 0 bases, with 13 bases between. The CDR3 loop spans 18 amino acids. The germline gives CDR1 SSHAT, CDR2 FNYEAQ (reference sequence). The CDR3 protein is CASSLEQVGSSYNSPLHF. The CDR3 region has the DNA TGTGCCAGCAGCTTAGAACAGGTCGGAAGCTCCTATAATTCACCCCTCCACTTT.

The chain is built from TRBV28 and TRBJ2-3; 8 bases line up with TRBD1. Germline V lookup: CDR1 MDHEN, CDR2 SYDVKM. V shed 6 bases, J shed 5 bases, and the junction held 7 bases outside the gene matches. The length of the CDR3 is 14 residues. CDR3 protein: CASRATGGKDTQYF. In nucleotides, the CDR3 is TGTGCCAGCAGAGCCACAGGGGGGAAAGATACGCAGTATTTT.

The rearrangement uses TRBV6-4 and TRBJ2-1, with 11 bases matching TRBD2. Trimming cost V 5 bases and J 2 bases; bases outside gene matches: 2. The CDR3 is made up of 15 amino acids. From germline, CDR1 is MRHNA and CDR2 SNTAGT. CDR3: CASSSSGGPYNEQFF. The CDR3 coding sequence is TGTGCCAGCAGTTCTAGCGGGGGGCCCTACAATGAGCAGTTCTTC.

This clone was counted at least ten times. This sequence joins TRBV2 and TRBJ2-1, with TRBD2 identical over 14 bases. Per germline, CDR1 SNHLY and CDR2 FYNNEI. This CDR3 is 16 amino acids long. J lost 5 bases, V lost 6 bases, and 6 bases had no gene match. This CDR3 is CASSPGLAGGHNEQFF. CDR3 nucleotides: TGTGCCAGCAGCCCTGGACTAGCGGGGGGCCACAATGAGCAGTTCTTC.

Regarding this clone: Germline is not matched at one junction end, which may reflect a read error. V is TRBV2 and J is TRBJ1-4; TRBD1 is a possible D gene (6 bases). Germline values: CDR1 SNHLY, CDR2 FYNNEI. CDR3 length: 17 amino acids. CDR3 sequence reads: CASKKDRLILSKEKLFF. The CDR3 coding sequence is TGTGCCAGCAAGAAAGACAGGCTGATATTATCTAAGGAAAAACTGTTTTTT.

The V and J genes are TRBV7-6 and TRBJ2-1; 7 bases agree with TRBD2. V lost 5 bases, J lost 1 base, and 8 bases stayed unmatched. The germline V gene has CDR1 SGHVS and CDR2 FNYEAQ. CDR3 length equals 16 residues. CDR3 residues: CASSLRTSSSYNEQFF. CDR3 sequence (DNA): TGTGCCAGCAGCCTCCGGACTAGTTCGTCCTACAATGAGCAGTTCTTC.